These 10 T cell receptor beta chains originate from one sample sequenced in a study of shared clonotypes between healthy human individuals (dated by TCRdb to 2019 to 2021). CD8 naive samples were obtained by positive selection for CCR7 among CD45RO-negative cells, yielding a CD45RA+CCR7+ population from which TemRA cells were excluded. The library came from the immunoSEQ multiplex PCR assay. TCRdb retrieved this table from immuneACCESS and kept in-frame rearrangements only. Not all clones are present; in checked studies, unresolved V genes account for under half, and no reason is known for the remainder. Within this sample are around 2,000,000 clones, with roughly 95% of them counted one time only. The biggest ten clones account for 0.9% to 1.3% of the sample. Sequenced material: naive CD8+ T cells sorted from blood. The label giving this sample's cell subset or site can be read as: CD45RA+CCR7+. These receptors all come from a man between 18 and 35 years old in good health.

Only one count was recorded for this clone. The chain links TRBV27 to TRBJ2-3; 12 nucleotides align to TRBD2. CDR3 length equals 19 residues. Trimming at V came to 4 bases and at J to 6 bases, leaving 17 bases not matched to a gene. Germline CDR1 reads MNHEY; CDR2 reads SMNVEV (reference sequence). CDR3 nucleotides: TGTGCCAGCAGTTCCTCGCTAACCCTTTGGACTAGCGGGGCGGATACGCAGTATTTT. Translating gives CASSSSLTLWTSGADTQYF.

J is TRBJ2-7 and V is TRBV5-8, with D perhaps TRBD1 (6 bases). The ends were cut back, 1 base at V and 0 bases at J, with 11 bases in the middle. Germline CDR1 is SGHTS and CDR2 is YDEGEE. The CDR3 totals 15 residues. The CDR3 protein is CASSLPRDNSYEQYF. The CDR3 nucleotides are TGTGCCAGCAGCTTGCCCCGGGACAACTCCTACGAGCAGTACTTC. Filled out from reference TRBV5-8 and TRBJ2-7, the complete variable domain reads EAGVTQSPTHLIKTRGQQATLRCSPISGHTSVYWYQQALGLGLQFLLWYDEGEERNRGNFPPRFSGRQFPNYSSELNVNALELEDSALYLCASSLPRDNSYEQYFGPGTRLTVT.

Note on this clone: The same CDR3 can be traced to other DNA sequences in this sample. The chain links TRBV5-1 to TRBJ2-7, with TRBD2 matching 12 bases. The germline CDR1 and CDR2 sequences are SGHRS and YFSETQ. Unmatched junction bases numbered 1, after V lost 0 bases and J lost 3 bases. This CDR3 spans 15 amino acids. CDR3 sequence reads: CASSLGLAGDYEQYF. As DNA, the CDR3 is TGCGCCAGCAGCTTGGGACTAGCGGGAGACTACGAGCAGTACTTC.

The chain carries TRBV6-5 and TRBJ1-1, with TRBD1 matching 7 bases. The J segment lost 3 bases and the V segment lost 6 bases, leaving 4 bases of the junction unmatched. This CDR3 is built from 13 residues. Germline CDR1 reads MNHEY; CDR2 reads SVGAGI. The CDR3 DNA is TGTGCCAGCAGCTGGGGACAGCACACTGAAGCTTTCTTT. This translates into CASSWGQHTEAFF.

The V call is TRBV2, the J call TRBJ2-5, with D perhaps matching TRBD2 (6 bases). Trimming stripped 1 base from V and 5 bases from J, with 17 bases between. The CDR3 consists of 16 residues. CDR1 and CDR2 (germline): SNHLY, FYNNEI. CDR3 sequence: CASSEGVLRGRETQYF. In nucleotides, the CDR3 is TGTGCCAGCAGTGAAGGGGTATTGCGGGGCCGGGAGACCCAGTACTTC.

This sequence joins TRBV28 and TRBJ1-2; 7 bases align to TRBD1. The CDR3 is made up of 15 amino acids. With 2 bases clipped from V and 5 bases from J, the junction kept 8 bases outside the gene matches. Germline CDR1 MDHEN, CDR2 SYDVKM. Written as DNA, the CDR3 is TGTGCCAGCAGTTTACCTCAAGACAGGGTTTATGGCTACACCTTC. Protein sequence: CASSLPQDRVYGYTF.

The CDR3 coding sequence is TGTGCCAGCAGCCTTGACAGCATGAACACTGAAGCTTTCTTT. Protein sequence: CASSLDSMNTEAFF. The chain combines TRBV7-6 with TRBJ1-1, with D perhaps matching TRBD1 (5 bases). V was pared by 5 bases and J by 0 bases, with 10 bases between. The length of the CDR3 is 14 residues. Germline V gene data show CDR1 as SGHVS and CDR2 as FNYEAQ.

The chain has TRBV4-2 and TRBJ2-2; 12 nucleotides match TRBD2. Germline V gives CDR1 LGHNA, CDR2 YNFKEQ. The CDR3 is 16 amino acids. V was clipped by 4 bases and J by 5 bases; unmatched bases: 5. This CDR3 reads CASSPGLAGTTGELFF. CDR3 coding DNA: TGTGCCAGCAGCCCAGGACTAGCGGGAACTACCGGGGAGCTGTTTTTT.

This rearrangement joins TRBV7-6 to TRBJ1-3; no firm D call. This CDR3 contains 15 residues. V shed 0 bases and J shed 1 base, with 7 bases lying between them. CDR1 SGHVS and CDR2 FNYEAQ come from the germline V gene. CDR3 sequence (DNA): TGTGCCAGCAGCTTAGCGGACGAATCTGGAAACACCATATATTTT. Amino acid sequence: CASSLADESGNTIYF.

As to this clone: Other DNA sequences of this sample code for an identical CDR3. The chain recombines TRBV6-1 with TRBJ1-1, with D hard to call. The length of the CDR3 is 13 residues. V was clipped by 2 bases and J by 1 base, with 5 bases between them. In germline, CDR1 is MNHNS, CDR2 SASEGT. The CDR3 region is CASSEWWNTEAFF. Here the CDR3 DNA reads TGTGCCAGCAGTGAATGGTGGAACACTGAAGCTTTCTTT.